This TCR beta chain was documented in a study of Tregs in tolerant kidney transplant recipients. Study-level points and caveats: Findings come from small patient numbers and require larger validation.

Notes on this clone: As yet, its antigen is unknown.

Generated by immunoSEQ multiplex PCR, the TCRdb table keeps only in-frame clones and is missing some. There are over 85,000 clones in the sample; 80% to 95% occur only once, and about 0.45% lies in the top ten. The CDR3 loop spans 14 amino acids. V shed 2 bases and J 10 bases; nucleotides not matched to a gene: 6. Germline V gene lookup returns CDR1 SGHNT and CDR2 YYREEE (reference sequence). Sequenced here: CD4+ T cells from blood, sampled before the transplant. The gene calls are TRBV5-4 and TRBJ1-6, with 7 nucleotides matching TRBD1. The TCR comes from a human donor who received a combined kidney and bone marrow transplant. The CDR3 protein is CASSLDRDRSPLHF. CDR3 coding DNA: TGTGCCAGCAGCTTAGACAGGGATAGGTCACCCCTCCACTTT.